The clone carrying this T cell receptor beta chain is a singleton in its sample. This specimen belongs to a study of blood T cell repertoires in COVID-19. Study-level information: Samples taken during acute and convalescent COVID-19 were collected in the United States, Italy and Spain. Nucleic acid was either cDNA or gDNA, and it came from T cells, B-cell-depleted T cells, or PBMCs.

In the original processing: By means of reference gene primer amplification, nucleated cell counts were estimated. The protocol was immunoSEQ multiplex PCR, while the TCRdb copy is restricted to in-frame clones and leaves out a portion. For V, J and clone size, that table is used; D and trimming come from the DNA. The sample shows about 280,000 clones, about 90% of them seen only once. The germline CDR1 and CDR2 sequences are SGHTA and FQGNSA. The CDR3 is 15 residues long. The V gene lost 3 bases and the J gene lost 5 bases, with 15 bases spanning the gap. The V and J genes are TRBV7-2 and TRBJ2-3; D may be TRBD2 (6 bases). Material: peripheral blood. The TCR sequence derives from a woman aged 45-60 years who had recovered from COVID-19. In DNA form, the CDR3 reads TGTGCCAGCAGCTTCTCGCGACGGAGGGAAGATACGCAGTATTTT. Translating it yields CASSFSRRREDTQYF.